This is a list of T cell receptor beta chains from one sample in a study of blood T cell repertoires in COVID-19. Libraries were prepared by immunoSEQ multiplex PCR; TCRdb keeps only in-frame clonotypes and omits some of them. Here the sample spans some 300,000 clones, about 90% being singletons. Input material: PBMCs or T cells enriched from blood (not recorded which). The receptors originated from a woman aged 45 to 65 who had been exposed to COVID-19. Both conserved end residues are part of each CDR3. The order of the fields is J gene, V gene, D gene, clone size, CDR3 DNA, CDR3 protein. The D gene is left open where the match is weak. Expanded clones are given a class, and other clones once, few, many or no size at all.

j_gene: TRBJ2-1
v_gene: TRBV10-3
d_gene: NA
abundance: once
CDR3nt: TGTGCCATCAGGCGACAGGACTCCTACAATGAGCAGTTCTTC
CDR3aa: CAIRRQDSYNEQFF

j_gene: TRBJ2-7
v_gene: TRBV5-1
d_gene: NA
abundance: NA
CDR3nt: TGCGCCAGCAGCCGGGGAAGCCTGGGATCCTACGAGCAGTACTTC
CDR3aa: CASSRGSLGSYEQYF

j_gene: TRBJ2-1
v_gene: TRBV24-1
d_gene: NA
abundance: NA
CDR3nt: TGTGCCACCAGTGATTTGAGGAGGAGCTCCTACAATGAGCAGTTCTTC
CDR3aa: CATSDLRRSSYNEQFF

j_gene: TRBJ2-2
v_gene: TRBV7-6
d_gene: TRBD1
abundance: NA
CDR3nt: TGTGCCAGCAGCTCGCCAGGGGGCCAAAACACCGGGGAGCTGTTTTTT
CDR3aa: CASSSPGGQNTGELFF

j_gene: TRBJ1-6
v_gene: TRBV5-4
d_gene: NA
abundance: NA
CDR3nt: TGTGCCAGCTCGGATTCACCCCTCCACTTT
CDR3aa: CASSDSPLHF

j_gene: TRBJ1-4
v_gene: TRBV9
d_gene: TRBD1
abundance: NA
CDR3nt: TGTGCCAGCAGCGAAGGACAGGGTGGTGAAAAACTGTTTTTT
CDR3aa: CASSEGQGGEKLFF

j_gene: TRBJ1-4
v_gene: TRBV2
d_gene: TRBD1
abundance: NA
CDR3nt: TGTGCCAGCAGTGAAGGGCAGGGGGCGCTTTATAATGAAAAACTGTTTTTT
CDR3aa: CASSEGQGALYNEKLFF

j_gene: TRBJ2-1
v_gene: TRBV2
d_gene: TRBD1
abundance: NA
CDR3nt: TGTGCCAGCAGTGCCCGGGGACAGGGGGCGGATGAGCAGTTCTTC
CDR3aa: CASSARGQGADEQFF

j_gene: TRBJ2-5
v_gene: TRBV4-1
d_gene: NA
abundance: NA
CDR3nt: TGCGCCAGCAGCCAAGATCTTGGACAACAAGAGACCCAGTACTTC
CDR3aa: CASSQDLGQQETQYF

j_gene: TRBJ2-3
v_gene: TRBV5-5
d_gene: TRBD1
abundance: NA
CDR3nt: TGTGCCAGCAGCTTGGGTGGGCAGGGGGCCTTCGATACGCAGTATTTT
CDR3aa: CASSLGGQGAFDTQYF

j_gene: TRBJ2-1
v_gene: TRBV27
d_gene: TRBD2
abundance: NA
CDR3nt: TGTGCCAGCAGTTATTTCGCACTAGCGGGCCCTAGCTCCTACAATGAGCAGTTCTTC
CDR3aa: CASSYFALAGPSSYNEQFF

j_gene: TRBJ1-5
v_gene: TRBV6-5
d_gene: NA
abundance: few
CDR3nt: TGTGCCAGCATACTGGCAGGGCAGGGCAATCAGCCCCAGCATTTT
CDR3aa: CASILAGQGNQPQHF

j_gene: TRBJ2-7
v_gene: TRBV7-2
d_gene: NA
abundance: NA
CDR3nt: TGTGCCAGCAGCTTCGGGAGCCTCGGGACGCCCCGGGAGCAGTACTTC
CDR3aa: CASSFGSLGTPREQYF

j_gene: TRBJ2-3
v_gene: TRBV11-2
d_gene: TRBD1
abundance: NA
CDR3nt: TGTGCCAGCAGCTTAGGGTTGACAGGGCGCGCAGATACGCAGTATTTT
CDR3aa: CASSLGLTGRADTQYF

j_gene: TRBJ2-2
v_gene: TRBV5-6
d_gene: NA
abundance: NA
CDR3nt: TGTGCCAGCAGCCACCGGAGGACCGGGGAGCTGTTTTTT
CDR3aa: CASSHRRTGELFF

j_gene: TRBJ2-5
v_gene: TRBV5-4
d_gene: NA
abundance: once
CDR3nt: TGTGCCAGCAGCTTACAGGTTGTGGAGACCCAGTACTTC
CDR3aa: CASSLQVVETQYF

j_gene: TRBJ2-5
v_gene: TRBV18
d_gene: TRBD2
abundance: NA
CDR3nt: TGTGCCAGCTCACTCAGGGAGGGGGAGACCCAGTACTTC
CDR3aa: CASSLREGETQYF

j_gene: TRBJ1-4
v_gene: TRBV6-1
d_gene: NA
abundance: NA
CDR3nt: TGTGCCAGCAGTGACAGGGCGGGGAGGTGGATTGAAAAACTGTTTTTT
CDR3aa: CASSDRAGRWIEKLFF

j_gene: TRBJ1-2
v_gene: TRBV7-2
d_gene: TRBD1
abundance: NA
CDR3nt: TGTGCCAGCAGCGACCGGGACAGAGGTGGCTACACCTTC
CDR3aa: CASSDRDRGGYTF

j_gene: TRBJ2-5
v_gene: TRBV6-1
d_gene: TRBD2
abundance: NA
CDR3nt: TGTGCCAGCAGTGATAAAGGCGGGGGAAGGGAGACCCAGTACTTC
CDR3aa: CASSDKGGGRETQYF

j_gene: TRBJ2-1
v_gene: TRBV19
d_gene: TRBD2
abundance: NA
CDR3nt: TGTGCCAGTAGTATGATAACGGGGGGGCCTGAGCAGTTCTTC
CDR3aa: CASSMITGGPEQFF

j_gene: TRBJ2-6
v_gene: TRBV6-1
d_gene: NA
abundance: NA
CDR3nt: TGTGCCAGCAGTGAGGCGGTGCGTGGGGCCAACGTCCTGACTTTC
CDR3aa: CASSEAVRGANVLTF

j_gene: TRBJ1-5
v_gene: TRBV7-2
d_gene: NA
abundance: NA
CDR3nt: TGTGCCAGCAGCCCGGGGGAACCGACCAATCAGCCCCAGCATTTT
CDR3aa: CASSPGEPTNQPQHF

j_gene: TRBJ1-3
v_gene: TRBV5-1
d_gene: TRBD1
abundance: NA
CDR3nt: TGCGCCAGCAGCGCCGGGACAGTCTTTGGAAACACCATATATTTT
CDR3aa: CASSAGTVFGNTIYF

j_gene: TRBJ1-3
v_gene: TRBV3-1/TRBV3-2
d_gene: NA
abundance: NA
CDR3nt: TGTGCCAGCACCTCAAGTTCAGATGGAAACACCATATATTTT
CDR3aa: CASTSSSDGNTIYF

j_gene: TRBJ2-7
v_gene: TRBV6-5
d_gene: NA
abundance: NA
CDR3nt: TGTGCCAGCAGTCCCGTGACAAAGGACGAGCAGTACTTC
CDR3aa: CASSPVTKDEQYF

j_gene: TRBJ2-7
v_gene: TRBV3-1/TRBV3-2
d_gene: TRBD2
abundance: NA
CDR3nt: TGTGCCAGCAGCCTTACTGTCCTAGCGGGGGGGCTCGAGCAGTACTTC
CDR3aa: CASSLTVLAGGLEQYF

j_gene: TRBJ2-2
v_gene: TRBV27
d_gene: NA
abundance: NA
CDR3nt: TGTGCCAGCAGTCTCCTCCTCAACACCGGGGAGCTGTTTTTT
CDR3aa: CASSLLLNTGELFF

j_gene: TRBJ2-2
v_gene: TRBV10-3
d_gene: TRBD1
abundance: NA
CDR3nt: TGTGCCATCAGTGAAAAGGGACAGGGGGTAGCCGGGGAGCTGTTTTTT
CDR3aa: CAISEKGQGVAGELFF

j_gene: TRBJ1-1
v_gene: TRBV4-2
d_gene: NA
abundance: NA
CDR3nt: TGTGCCAGCAGCCAAGTACCACAGGGACCTGAAGCTTTCTTT
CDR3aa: CASSQVPQGPEAFF

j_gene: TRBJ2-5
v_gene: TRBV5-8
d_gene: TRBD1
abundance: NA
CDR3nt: TGTGCCAGCAGCTATTCTCCCAACAGGGGGCGCGGGTATGAGACCCAGTACTTC
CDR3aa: CASSYSPNRGRGYETQYF

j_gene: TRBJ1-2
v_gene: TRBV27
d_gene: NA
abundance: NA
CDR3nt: TGTGCCAGCAGCCCGGACAGATCTAACTATGGCTACACCTTC
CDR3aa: CASSPDRSNYGYTF

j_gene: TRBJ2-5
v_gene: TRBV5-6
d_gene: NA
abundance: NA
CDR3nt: TGTGCCAGCAGCTTGTTTGTAGAGTACCAAGAGACCCAGTACTTC
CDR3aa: CASSLFVEYQETQYF

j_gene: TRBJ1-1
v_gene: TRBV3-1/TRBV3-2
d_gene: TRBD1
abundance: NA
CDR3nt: TGTGCCAGCAGGGGGACAGGGGGCGTAACTGAAGCTTTCTTT
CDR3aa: CASRGTGGVTEAFF